What follows are 14 T cell receptor beta chains derived from one specimen sequenced in a study of PD-1 blockade in classical Hodgkin lymphoma. Sequencing was performed with immunoSEQ multiplex PCR; in TCRdb, only in-frame clones are kept and a portion is missing. The table includes around 26,000 clones, more than 75% detected once. Exposure to brentuximab vedotin varied, and each patient had relapsed following autologous stem cell transplantation. This specimen consisted of peripheral blood mononuclear cells (PBMCs), obtained before the second cycle of nivolumab. The origin of the receptors is a human donor with classical Hodgkin lymphoma.

Notes on this clone: The CDR3 end shows no conserved phenylalanine or tryptophan, and so a read error is likely. The limits of the CDR3 on the DNA are not certain, so only TCRdb's listed CDR3 is given. J is TRBJ1-4 and V is TRBV6-4. The CDR3 length is 10 residues, termini included. Germline loops: CDR1 MRHNA, CDR2 SNTAGT. The CDR3 reads CASSDDRLRG.

This clone was observed a single time. This rearrangement joins TRBV11-3 to TRBJ1-1; D remains ambiguous. The length of the CDR3 is 13 residues. Trimming left V 0 bases short and J 8 bases short, with 10 bases between. Germline CDR1 SGHNT, CDR2 YENEEA. The CDR3 protein is CASSLDSAAEAFF. The CDR3 nucleotides are TGTGCCAGCAGCTTAGATTCGGCGGCCGAAGCTTTCTTT.

The chain recombines TRBV6-6 with TRBJ2-1; 8 bases line up with TRBD2. The germline V gene encodes CDR1 MNHNY and CDR2 SVGAGI (reference sequence). Unmatched junction bases numbered 12, after V lost 6 bases and J lost 5 bases. CDR3 length: 16 residues. CDR3 residues: CASRRGDLRDHNEQFF. The CDR3 DNA reads TGTGCCAGCAGGCGGGGGGACCTCCGGGACCACAATGAGCAGTTCTTC.

The chain combines TRBV19 with TRBJ1-5, with D perhaps matching TRBD1 (5 bases). Germline V gives CDR1 LNHDA, CDR2 SQIVND (reference sequence). The CDR3 consists of 14 residues. V was clipped by 5 bases and J by 4 bases, with 12 bases between them. CDR3 amino acids: CASSPGRGNQPQHF. CDR3 coding DNA: TGTGCCAGTAGTCCTGGACGGGGGAATCAGCCCCAGCATTTT.

J is TRBJ2-1 and V is TRBV12-5, with D uncertain. The germline V gene encodes CDR1 LGHNT and CDR2 FRNRAP. The CDR3 is 13 residues long. The V and J ends lost 5 bases and 6 bases respectively, with 11 bases between them. The CDR3 here is CASGPDTSNEQFF. DNA for the CDR3: TGTGCTAGTGGTCCCGACACTTCCAATGAGCAGTTCTTC.

This clone was observed a few times. The J gene is TRBJ2-2, the V gene TRBV7-2, with D hard to call. Trimming shortened V by 5 bases and J by 7 bases, and 17 bases separated the two germline ends. Germline-derived CDR1 and CDR2 are SGHTA and FQGNSA. This CDR3 has 15 amino acids. CDR3: CASSPLLDGLGELFF. The CDR3, as DNA: TGTGCCAGCAGCCCTCTGTTGGACGGTCTCGGGGAGCTGTTTTTT. Drawing the rest from reference TRBV7-2 and TRBJ2-2, the complete variable domain is GAGVSQSPSNKVTEKGKDVELRCDPISGHTALYWYRQSLGQGLEFLIYFQGNSAPDKSGLPSDRFSAERTGGSVSTLTIQRTQQEDSAVYLCASSPLLDGLGELFFGEGSRLTVL.

The V and J genes are TRBV7-2 and TRBJ2-3; the D is unclear. This CDR3 has 14 residues. V dropped 0 bases and J dropped 2 bases, with 6 bases sitting between them. Germline V lookup: CDR1 SGHTA, CDR2 FQGNSA. The CDR3: CASSLAIFTDTQYF. CDR3 nucleotide sequence: TGTGCCAGCAGCTTAGCGATCTTCACAGATACGCAGTATTTT. The full variable domain, with the rest looked up from reference TRBV7-2 and TRBJ2-3, is GAGVSQSPSNKVTEKGKDVELRCDPISGHTALYWYRQSLGQGLEFLIYFQGNSAPDKSGLPSDRFSAERTGGSVSTLTIQRTQQEDSAVYLCASSLAIFTDTQYFGPGTRLTVL.

V and J are TRBV6-5 and TRBJ1-1; maybe TRBD1 (6 bases). In germline, CDR1 is MNHEY, CDR2 SVGAGI. The CDR3 has 15 residues. V gave up 6 bases and J gave up 0 bases, with 14 bases separating them. CDR3 nucleotides: TGTGCCAGCAGCAACCCTAGGGGGTTGAACACTGAAGCTTTCTTT. It is translated as CASSNPRGLNTEAFF.

The gene calls are TRBV19 and TRBJ1-1; possible D gene TRBD1, 5 bases. Germline V CDR1 and CDR2: LNHDA, SQIVND (reference sequence). Trimming removed 3 bases from V and 1 base from J, with 6 bases in between. This CDR3 is built from 13 residues. The CDR3 sequence is CASSIGANTEAFF. The CDR3 coding sequence is TGTGCCAGTAGTATTGGGGCGAACACTGAAGCTTTCTTT.

The chain links TRBV5-5 to TRBJ1-4, with 8 bases identical to TRBD1. Germline V gives CDR1 SGHKS, CDR2 YYEKEE (reference sequence). Trimming cost V 3 bases and J 11 bases; bases outside gene matches: 9. There are 14 residues in the CDR3. This CDR3 reads CASSSPKTGVKLFF. In DNA, the CDR3 is TGTGCCAGCAGCTCACCCAAGACAGGGGTGAAACTGTTTTTT.

The gene calls are TRBV19 and TRBJ2-2, with D possibly being TRBD1 or TRBD2 (5 bases each). V was cut by 5 bases and J by 3 bases, with 10 bases left in between. Germline CDR1 is LNHDA and CDR2 is SQIVND (reference sequence). The CDR3 spans 14 residues. CDR3 loop: CASSRGPDTGELFF. The CDR3 nucleotides read TGTGCCAGTAGTCGGGGCCCAGACACCGGGGAGCTGTTTTTT.

This rearrangement joins TRBV15 to TRBJ1-4; weak D call: TRBD1 (5 bases). Looked up from germline, CDR1 is LNHNV and CDR2 is YYDKDF (reference sequence). V was trimmed by 3 bases and J by 7 bases, leaving 24 bases between them. The CDR3 runs 18 residues. CDR3 protein: CATSRGDRAGPIGEKLFF. The CDR3 DNA reads as TGTGCCACCAGCAGGGGGGACCGGGCGGGCCCGATAGGTGAAAAACTGTTTTTT. The variable domain in full, completed from reference TRBV15 and TRBJ1-4, reads DAMVIQNPRYQVTQFGKPVTLSCSQTLNHNVMYWYQQKSSQAPKLLFHYYDKDFNNEADTPDNFQSRRPNTSFCFLDIRSPGLGDTAMYLCATSRGDRAGPIGEKLFFGSGTQLSVL.

This clone occurred a few times. V and J are TRBV5-6 and TRBJ2-3; 8 positions agree with TRBD1. This CDR3 has 16 amino acids. CDR1 is SGHDT, CDR2 YYEEEE, per germline. V lost 2 bases to trimming and J lost 0 bases; unmatched junction nucleotides: 5. Written as DNA, the CDR3 is TGTGCCAGCAGCTTCGCCGGACAGGGTAGCACAGATACGCAGTATTTT. Translated: CASSFAGQGSTDTQYF. The complete variable domain, with remaining parts taken from reference TRBV5-6 and TRBJ2-3, reads DAGVTQSPTHLIKTRGQQVTLRCSPKSGHDTVSWYQQALGQGPQFIFQYYEEEERQRGNFPDRFSGHQFPNYSSELNVNALLLGDSALYLCASSFAGQGSTDTQYFGPGTRLTVL.

In DNA form, the CDR3 reads TGTGCCTGGAGTGTATTCCCTAGGAACACTGAAGCTTTCTTT. It yields the protein CAWSVFPRNTEAFF. This chain uses TRBV30 with TRBJ1-1; D not certain. The CDR3 runs to 14 residues. Trimming stripped 0 bases from V and 1 base from J, with 9 bases between. CDR1 GTSNPN and CDR2 SVGIG come from the germline V gene (reference sequence).